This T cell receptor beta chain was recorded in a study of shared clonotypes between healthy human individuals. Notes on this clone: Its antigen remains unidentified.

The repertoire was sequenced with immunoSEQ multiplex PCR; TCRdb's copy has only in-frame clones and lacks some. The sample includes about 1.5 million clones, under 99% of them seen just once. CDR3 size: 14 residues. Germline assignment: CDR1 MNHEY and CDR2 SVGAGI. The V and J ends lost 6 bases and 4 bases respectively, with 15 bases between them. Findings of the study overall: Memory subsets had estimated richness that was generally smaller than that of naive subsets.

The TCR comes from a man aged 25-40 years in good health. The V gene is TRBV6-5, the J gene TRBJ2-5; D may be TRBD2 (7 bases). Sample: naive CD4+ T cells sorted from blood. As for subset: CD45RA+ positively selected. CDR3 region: CASRQWGGPETQYF. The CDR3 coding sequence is TGTGCCAGCAGGCAGTGGGGGGGCCCAGAGACCCAGTACTTC.